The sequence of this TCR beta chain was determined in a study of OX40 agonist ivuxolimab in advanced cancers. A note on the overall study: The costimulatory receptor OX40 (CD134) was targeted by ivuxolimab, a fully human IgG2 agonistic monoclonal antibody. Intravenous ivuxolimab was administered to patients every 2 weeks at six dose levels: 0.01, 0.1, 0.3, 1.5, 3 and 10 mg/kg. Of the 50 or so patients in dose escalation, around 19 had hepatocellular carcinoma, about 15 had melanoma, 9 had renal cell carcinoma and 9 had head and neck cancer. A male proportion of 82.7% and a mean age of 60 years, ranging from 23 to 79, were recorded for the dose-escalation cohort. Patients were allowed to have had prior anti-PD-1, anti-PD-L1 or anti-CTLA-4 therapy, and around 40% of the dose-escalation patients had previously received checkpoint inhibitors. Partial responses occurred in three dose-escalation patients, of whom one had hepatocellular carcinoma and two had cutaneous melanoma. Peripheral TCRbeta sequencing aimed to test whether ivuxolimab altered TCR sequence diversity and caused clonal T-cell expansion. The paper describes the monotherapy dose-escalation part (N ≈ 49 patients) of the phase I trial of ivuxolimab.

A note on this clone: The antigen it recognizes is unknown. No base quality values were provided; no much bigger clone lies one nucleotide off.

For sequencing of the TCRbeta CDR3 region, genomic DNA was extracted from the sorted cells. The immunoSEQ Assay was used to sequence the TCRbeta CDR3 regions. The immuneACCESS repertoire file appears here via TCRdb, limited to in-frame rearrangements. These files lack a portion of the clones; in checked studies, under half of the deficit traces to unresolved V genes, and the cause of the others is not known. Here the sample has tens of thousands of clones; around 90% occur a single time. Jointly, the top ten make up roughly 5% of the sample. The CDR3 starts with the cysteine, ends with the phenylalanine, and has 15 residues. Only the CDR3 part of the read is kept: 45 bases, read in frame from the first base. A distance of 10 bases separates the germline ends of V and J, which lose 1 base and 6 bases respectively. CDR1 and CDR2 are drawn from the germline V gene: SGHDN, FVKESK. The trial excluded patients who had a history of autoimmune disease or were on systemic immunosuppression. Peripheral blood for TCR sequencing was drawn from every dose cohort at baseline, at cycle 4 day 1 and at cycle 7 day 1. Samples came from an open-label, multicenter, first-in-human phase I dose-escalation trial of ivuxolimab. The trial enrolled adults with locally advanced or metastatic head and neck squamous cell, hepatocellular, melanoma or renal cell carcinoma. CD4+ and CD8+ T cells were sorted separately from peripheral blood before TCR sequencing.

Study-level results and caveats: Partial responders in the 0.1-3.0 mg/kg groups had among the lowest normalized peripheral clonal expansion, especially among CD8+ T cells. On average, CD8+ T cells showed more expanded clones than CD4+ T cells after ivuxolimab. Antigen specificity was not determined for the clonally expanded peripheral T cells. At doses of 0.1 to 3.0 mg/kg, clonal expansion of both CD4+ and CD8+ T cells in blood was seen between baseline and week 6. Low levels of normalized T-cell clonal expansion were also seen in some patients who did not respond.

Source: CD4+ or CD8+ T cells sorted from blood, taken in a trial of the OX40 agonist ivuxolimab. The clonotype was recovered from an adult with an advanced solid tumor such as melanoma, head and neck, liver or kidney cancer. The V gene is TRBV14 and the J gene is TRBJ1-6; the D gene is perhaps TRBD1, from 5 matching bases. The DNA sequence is TGTGCCAGCAGCCAAGTTTTCGGGGGTAATTCACCCCTCCACTTT. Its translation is CASSQVFGGNSPLHF.